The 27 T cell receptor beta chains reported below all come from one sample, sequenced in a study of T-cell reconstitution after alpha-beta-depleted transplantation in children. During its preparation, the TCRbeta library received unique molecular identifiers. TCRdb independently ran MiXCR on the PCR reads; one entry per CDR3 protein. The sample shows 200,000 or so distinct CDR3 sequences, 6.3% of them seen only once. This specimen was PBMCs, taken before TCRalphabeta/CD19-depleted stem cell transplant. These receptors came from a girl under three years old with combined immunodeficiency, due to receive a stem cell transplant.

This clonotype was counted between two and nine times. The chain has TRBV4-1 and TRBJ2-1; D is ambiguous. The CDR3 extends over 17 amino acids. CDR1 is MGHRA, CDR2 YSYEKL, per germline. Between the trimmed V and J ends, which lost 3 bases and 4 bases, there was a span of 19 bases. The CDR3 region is CASSQVPGQDAYNEQFF. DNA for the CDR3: TGCGCCAGCAGCCAGGTACCCGGCCAGGACGCATACAATGAGCAGTTCTTC.

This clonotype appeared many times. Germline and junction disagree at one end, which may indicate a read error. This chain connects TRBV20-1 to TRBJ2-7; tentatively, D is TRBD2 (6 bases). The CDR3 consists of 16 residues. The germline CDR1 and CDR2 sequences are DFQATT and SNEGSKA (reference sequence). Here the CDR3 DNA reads TGCTGTGCTAGTGGGGTGGGGGGAAAACCCTCCTACGAGCAGTACTTC. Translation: CCASGVGGKPSYEQYF.

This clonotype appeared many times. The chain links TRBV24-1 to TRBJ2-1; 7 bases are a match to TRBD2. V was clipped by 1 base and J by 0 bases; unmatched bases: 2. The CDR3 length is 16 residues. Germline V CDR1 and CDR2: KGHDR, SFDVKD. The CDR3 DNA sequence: TGTGCCACCAGTGATTTAGGCGGGAGCTCCTACAATGAGCAGTTCTTC. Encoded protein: CATSDLGGSSYNEQFF.

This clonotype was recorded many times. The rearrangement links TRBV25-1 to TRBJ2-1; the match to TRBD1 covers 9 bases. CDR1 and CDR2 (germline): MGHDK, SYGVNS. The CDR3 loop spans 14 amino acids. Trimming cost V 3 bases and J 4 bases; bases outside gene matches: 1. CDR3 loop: CASSETGGYNEQFF. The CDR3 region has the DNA TGTGCCAGCAGTGAGACAGGGGGTTACAATGAGCAGTTCTTC.

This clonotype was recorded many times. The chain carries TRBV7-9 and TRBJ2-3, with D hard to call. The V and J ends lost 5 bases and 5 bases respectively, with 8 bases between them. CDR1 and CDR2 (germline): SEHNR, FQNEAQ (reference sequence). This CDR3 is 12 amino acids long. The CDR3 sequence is CASSPYKDTQYF. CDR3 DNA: TGTGCCAGCAGCCCATATAAAGATACGCAGTATTTT.

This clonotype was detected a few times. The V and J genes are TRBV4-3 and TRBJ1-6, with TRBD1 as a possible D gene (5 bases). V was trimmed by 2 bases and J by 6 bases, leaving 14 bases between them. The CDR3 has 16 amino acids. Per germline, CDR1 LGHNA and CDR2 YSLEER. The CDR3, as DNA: TGCGCCAGCAGCCAACTGCCAGGGATGTTTAATTCACCCCTCCACTTT. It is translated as CASSQLPGMFNSPLHF.

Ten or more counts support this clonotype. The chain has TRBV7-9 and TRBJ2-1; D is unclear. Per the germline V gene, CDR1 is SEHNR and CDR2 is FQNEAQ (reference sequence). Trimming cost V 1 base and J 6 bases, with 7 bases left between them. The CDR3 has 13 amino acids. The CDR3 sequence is CASSLGSGNEQFF. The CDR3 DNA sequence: TGTGCCAGCAGCTTAGGTTCCGGCAATGAGCAGTTCTTC.

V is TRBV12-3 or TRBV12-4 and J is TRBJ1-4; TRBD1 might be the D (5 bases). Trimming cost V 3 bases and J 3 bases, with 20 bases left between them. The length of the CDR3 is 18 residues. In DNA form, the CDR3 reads TGTGCCAGCAGTTTCGAAGTCCCAGGGAGGGGTTCTAATGAAAAACTGTTTTTT. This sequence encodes CASSFEVPGRGSNEKLFF.

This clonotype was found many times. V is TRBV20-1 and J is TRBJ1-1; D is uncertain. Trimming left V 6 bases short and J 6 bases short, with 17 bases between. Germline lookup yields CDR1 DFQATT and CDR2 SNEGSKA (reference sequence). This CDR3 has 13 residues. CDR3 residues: CSAERVRGAEAFF. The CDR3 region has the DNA TGCAGTGCCGAGAGAGTGAGAGGCGCTGAAGCTTTCTTT.

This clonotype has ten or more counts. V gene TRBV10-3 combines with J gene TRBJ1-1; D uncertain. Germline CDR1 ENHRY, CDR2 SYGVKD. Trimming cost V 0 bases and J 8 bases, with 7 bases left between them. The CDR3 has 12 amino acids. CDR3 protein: CAISESGVEAFF. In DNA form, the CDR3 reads TGTGCCATCAGTGAGTCGGGCGTGGAAGCTTTCTTT.

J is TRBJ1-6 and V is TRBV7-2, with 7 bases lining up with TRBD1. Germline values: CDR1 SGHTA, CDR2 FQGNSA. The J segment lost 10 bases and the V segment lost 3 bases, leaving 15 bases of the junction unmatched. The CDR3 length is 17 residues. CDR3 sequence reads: CASSFSPPGGTESPLHF. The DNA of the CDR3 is TGTGCCAGCAGCTTTTCGCCCCCCGGGGGGACAGAGTCACCCCTCCACTTT.

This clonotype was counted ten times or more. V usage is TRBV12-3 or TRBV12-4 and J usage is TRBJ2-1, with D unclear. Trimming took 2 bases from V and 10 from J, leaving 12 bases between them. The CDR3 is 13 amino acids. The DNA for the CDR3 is TGTGCCAGCAGTTTAAATGTTGGGTACGAGCAGTTCTTC. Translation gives CASSLNVGYEQFF.

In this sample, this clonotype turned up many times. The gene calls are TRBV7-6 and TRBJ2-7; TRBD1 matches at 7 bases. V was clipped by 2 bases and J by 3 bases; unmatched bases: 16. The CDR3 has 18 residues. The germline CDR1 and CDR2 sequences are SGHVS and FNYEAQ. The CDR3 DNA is TGTGCCAGCAGCTTATCCCCCCCGGACAGGTATCTAGGCTACGAGCAGTACTTC. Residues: CASSLSPPDRYLGYEQYF.

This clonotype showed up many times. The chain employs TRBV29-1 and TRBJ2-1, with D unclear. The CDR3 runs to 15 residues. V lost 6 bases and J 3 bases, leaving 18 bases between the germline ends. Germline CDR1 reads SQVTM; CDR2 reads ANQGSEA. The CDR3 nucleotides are TGCAGCGTCCACAAGGCAGGCGACATCTACAATGAGCAGTTCTTC. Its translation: CSVHKAGDIYNEQFF.

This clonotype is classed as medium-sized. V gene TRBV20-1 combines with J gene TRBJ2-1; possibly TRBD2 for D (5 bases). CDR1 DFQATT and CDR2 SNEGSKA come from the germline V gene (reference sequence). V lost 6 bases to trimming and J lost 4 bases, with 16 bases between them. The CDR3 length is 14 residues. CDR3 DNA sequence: TGCAGTGCGGACGAAGATGGAGGATACAATGAGCAGTTCTTC. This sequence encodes CSADEDGGYNEQFF.

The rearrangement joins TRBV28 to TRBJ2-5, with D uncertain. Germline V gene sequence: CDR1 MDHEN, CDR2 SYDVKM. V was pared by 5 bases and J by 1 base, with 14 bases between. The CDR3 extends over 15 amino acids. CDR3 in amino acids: CASSPRIGLQETQYF. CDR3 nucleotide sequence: TGTGCCAGCAGTCCGAGGATCGGCCTCCAAGAGACCCAGTACTTC.

CDR3 coding DNA: TGCAGTGCTAGAGAAGGCCCAGATACGCAGTATTTT. As protein: CSAREGPDTQYF. The chain uses TRBV20-1 and TRBJ2-3; no clear D. Deletions cut 0 bases from V and 4 bases from J, with 5 bases between. The CDR3 is made up of 12 amino acids. CDR1 DFQATT and CDR2 SNEGSKA come from the germline V gene (reference sequence).

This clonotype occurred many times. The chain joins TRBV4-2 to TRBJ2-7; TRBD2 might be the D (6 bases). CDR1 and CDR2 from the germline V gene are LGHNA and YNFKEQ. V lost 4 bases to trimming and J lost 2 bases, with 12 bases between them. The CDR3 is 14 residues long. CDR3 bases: TGTGCCAGCAGCCGACGCGGGATGGCCTACGAGCAGTACTTC. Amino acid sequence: CASSRRGMAYEQYF.

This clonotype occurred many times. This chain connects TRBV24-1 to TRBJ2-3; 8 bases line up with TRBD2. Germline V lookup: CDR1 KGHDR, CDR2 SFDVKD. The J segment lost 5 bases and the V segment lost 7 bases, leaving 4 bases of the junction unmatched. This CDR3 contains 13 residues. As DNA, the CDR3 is TGTGCCACCAGCGACCTAGCGGGAGATACGCAGTATTTT. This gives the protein CATSDLAGDTQYF.

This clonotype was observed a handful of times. CDR3 nucleotides: TGTGCCAGCAGCCAAGCCTTCCCGGACTGGTCAGATACGCAGTATTTT. This codes for CASSQAFPDWSDTQYF. This rearrangement joins TRBV3-1 to TRBJ2-3; D might be TRBD2 (5 bases). CDR1 is LGHDT and CDR2 is YNNKEL in the germline V gene (reference sequence). The V gene lost 1 base and the J gene lost 4 bases, with 15 bases spanning the gap. CDR3 size: 16 residues.

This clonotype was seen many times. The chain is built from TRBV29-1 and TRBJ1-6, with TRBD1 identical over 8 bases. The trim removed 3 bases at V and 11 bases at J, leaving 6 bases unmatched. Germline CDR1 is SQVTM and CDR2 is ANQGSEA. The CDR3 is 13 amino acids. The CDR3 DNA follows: TGCAGCGTTGAGGACAGGGCAGGTCCACCCCTCCACTTT. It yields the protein CSVEDRAGPPLHF.

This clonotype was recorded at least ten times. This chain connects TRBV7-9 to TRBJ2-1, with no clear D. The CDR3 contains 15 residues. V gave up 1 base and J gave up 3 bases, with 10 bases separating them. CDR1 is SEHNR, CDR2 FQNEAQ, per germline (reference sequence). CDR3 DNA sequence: TGTGCCAGCAGCTTAGTTCGGAATATCTACAATGAGCAGTTCTTC. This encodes CASSLVRNIYNEQFF.

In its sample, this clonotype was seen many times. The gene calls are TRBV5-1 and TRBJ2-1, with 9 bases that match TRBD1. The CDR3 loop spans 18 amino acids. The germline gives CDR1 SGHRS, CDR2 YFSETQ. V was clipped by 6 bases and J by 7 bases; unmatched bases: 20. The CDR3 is CASKPPLVGPGQGNEQFF. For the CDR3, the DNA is TGCGCCAGCAAGCCTCCTCTGGTTGGCCCGGGACAGGGTAATGAGCAGTTCTTC.

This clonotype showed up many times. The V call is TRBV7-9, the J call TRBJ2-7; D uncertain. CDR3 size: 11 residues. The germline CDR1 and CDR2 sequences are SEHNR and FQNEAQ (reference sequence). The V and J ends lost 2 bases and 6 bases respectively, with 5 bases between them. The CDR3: CASSLYREQYF. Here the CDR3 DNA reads TGTGCCAGCAGCTTATACCGCGAGCAGTACTTC. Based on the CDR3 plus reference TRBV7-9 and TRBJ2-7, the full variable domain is DTGVSQNPRHKITKRGQNVTFRCDPISEHNRLYWYRQTLGQGPEFLTYFQNEAQLEKSRLLSDRFSAERPKGSFSTLEIQRTEQGDSAMYLCASSLYREQYFGPGTRLTVT.

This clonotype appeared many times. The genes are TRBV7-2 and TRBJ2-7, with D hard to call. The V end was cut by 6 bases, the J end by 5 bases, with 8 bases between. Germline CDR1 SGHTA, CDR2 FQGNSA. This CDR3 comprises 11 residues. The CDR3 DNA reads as TGTGCCAGCAGGTGGGCGGACGAGCAGTACTTC. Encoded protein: CASRWADEQYF.

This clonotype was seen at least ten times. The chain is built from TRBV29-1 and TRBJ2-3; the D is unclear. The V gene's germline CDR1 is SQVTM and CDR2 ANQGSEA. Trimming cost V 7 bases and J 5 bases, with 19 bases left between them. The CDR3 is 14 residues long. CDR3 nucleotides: TGCAGCGCGTTGTATGGTCTAGTCCAAGATACGCAGTATTTT. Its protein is CSALYGLVQDTQYF.

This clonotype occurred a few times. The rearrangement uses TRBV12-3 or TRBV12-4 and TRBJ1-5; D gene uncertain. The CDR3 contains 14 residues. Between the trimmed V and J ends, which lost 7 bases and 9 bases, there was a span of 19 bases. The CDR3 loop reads CASTAFDGRMPQHF. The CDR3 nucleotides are TGTGCCAGCACCGCCTTCGACGGGAGGATGCCCCAGCATTTT.